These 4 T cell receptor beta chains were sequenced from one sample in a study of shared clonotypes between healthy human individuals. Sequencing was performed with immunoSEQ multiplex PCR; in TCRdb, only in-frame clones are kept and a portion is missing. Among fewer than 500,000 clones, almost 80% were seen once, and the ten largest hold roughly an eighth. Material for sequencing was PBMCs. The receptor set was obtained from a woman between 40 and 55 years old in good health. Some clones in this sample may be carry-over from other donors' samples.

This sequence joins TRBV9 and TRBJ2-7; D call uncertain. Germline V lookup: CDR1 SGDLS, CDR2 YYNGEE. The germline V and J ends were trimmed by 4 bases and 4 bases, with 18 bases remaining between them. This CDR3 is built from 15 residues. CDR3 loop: CASSPLISTTYEQYF. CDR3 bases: TGTGCCAGCAGCCCACTTATCTCAACAACTTACGAGCAGTACTTC.

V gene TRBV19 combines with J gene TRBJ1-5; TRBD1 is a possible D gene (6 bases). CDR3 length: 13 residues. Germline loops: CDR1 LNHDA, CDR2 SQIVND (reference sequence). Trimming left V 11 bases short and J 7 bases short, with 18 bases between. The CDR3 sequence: CAAVGGFGQPQHF. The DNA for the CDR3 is TGTGCCGCTGTGGGGGGCTTTGGACAGCCCCAGCATTTT.

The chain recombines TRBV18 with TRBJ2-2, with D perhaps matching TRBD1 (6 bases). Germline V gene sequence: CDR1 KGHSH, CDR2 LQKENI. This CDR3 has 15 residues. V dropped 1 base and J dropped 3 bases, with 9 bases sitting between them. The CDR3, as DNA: TGTGCCAGCTCACCACGCACAGGGCACACCGGGGAGCTGTTTTTT. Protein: CASSPRTGHTGELFF.

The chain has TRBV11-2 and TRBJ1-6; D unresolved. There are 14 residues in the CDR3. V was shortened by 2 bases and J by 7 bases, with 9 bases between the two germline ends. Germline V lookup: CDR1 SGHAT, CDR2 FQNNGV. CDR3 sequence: CASSLPTRNSPLHF. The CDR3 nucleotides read TGTGCCAGCAGCTTACCAACCAGAAATTCACCCCTCCACTTT.